Presented here are 26 T cell receptor beta chains from one specimen sequenced in a study of stem cell transplantation in POMP-related autoinflammatory disease. Study observations and caveats: In PRAID patients, the number of distinct TRB V-J gene pairings was restricted. Across all analyzed T-cell subsets, patients with PRAID tended toward reduced diversity and increased clonality.

Data came from immunoSEQ multiplex PCR; TCRdb stores just in-frame clones and leaves some out. The table lists some 8,300 clones, approximately 91% of them singletons. These receptors have no known antigen. Sequencing was performed on CD8+ T cells from PBMCs, taken before stem cell transplantation. All receptors come from a human donor with POMP-related autoinflammation and immune dysregulation (PRAID).

The rearrangement uses TRBV4-2 and TRBJ2-4, with D perhaps TRBD2 (5 bases). The CDR3 consists of 14 residues. The V and J ends lost 5 bases and 5 bases respectively, with 13 bases between them. Germline V CDR1 and CDR2: LGHNA, YNFKEQ. The CDR3 region is CASSLTGSENIQYF. CDR3 sequence (DNA): TGTGCCAGCAGCTTGACGGGGAGCGAAAACATTCAGTACTTC.

The CDR3 is CASSFDQSSYNSPLHF. The CDR3, as DNA: TGTGCCAGCAGTTTCGATCAGAGCTCCTATAATTCACCCCTCCACTTT. This chain uses TRBV28 with TRBJ1-6; D gene ambiguous. The CDR3 totals 16 residues. The V and J ends lost 3 bases and 0 bases respectively, with 9 bases between them. Germline CDR1 and CDR2: MDHEN and SYDVKM.

The rearrangement joins TRBV2 to TRBJ1-2; a weak D match, TRBD1 (5 bases). Per germline, CDR1 SNHLY and CDR2 FYNNEI. The CDR3 loop spans 14 amino acids. V lost 1 base and J lost 7, with 13 bases in between. This CDR3 is CASSEDSRASGYTF. CDR3 coding DNA: TGTGCCAGCAGTGAAGATTCCAGGGCCTCTGGCTACACCTTC.

The chain uses TRBV18 and TRBJ2-5, with D possibly matching TRBD1 (5 bases). V lost 0 bases and J lost 6, with 5 bases in between. CDR1 is KGHSH and CDR2 is LQKENI in the germline V gene. The length of the CDR3 is 12 residues. The CDR3, as DNA: TGTGCCAGCTCACCACCGGGGCAGACCCAGTACTTC. Encoded protein: CASSPPGQTQYF.

Only one count was recorded for this clone. V is TRBV13 and J is TRBJ2-1; perhaps TRBD2 as D (6 bases). The V end was cut by 6 bases, the J end by 3 bases, with 9 bases between. CDR1 PRHDT and CDR2 FYEKMQ come from the germline V gene (reference sequence). This CDR3 spans 13 amino acids. This CDR3 reads CASRTRIYNEQFF. The CDR3, as DNA: TGTGCCAGCAGGACTAGAATCTACAATGAGCAGTTCTTC. Complete variable domain (other parts from reference TRBV13 and TRBJ2-1): AAGVIQSPRHLIKEKRETATLKCYPIPRHDTVYWYQQGPGQDPQFLISFYEKMQSDKGSIPDRFSAQQFSDYHSELNMSSLELGDSALYFCASRTRIYNEQFFGPGTRLTVL.

The gene calls are TRBV28 and TRBJ2-1, with D perhaps TRBD1 or TRBD2 (5 bases each). V lost 5 bases, J lost 4 bases, and 15 bases lay in between. The CDR3 is 15 amino acids. Germline V gives CDR1 MDHEN, CDR2 SYDVKM. The CDR3 DNA is TGTGCCAGCAGTCTGGGACGGCGGAAATACAATGAGCAGTTCTTC. Its protein product is CASSLGRRKYNEQFF. The whole variable domain, filled in from reference TRBV28 and TRBJ2-1, reads DVKVTQSSRYLVKRTGEKVFLECVQDMDHENMFWYRQDPGLGLRLIYFSYDVKMKEKGDIPEGYSVSREKKERFSLILESASTNQTSMYLCASSLGRRKYNEQFFGPGTRLTVL.

The chain links TRBV19 to TRBJ1-5; D uncertain. From germline, CDR1 is LNHDA and CDR2 SQIVND (reference sequence). CDR3 size: 12 residues. The ends were cut back, 5 bases at V and 3 bases at J, with 5 bases in the middle. CDR3 DNA: TGTGCCAGTAGTCCCATCAATCAGCCCCAGCATTTT. As protein: CASSPINQPQHF.

The chain recombines TRBV5-1 with TRBJ2-7; 13 bases match TRBD2. The CDR3 spans 15 residues. Germline lookup yields CDR1 SGHRS and CDR2 YFSETQ. The V segment lost 4 bases and the J segment 2 bases; nucleotides outside the gene matches: 3. CDR3 bases: TGCGCCAGCAGCCTTACTAGCGGGAGGGCCTACGAGCAGTACTTC. Its translation: CASSLTSGRAYEQYF.

The CDR3 protein is CASSEPGNYGYTF. The CDR3 bases are TGTGCCAGCAGTGAACCGGGGAACTATGGCTACACCTTC. The J gene is TRBJ1-2, the V gene TRBV2; D not resolved. The CDR3 sequence is 13 residues long. Per germline, CDR1 SNHLY and CDR2 FYNNEI. V was trimmed by 2 bases and J by 2 bases, leaving 6 bases between them.

The chain couples TRBV7-2 to TRBJ1-5; no clear D gene. Trimming pared 5 bases from V and 0 bases from J, leaving 14 bases between. The CDR3 is 16 amino acids. The germline V gene has CDR1 SGHTA and CDR2 FQGNSA. In DNA form, the CDR3 reads TGTGCCAGCAGCCTTAGTAGTGGTTATAGCAATCAGCCCCAGCATTTT. Translation gives CASSLSSGYSNQPQHF.

The chain employs TRBV28 and TRBJ2-2; 7 bases match TRBD2. V lost 7 bases, J lost 5 bases, and 10 bases stayed unmatched. This CDR3 is built from 15 residues. Germline CDR1 reads MDHEN; CDR2 reads SYDVKM. The CDR3 region has the DNA TGTGCCAGCACCCGATACACGGGGGGAACCGGGGAGCTGTTTTTT. It translates to CASTRYTGGTGELFF.

The chain is built from TRBV4-1 and TRBJ1-1; D is possibly TRBD1 (6 bases). Trimming stripped 5 bases from V and 1 base from J, with 14 bases between. Germline CDR1 and CDR2: MGHRA and YSYEKL. The CDR3 loop spans 15 amino acids. CDR3 sequence reads: CASSTRQVGNTEAFF. The CDR3 DNA follows: TGCGCCAGCAGCACCCGACAGGTTGGGAACACTGAAGCTTTCTTT.

This clone was seen once. The J gene is TRBJ2-1, the V gene TRBV7-6; D is perhaps TRBD1 or TRBD2 (6 bases each). The CDR3 consists of 16 residues. V was pared by 1 base and J by 2 bases, with 12 bases between. The V gene's germline CDR1 is SGHVS and CDR2 FNYEAQ. The CDR3 spells CASSLGGAGPYNEQFF. The CDR3 nucleotides read TGTGCCAGCAGCTTAGGGGGGGCGGGGCCCTACAATGAGCAGTTCTTC.

V usage is TRBV7-9 and J usage is TRBJ1-2; D unresolved. CDR3 length: 14 residues. With 1 base removed from V and 3 bases from J, the gap between germline ends came to 9 bases. Germline CDR1 SEHNR, CDR2 FQNEAQ (reference sequence). The CDR3 DNA follows: TGTGCCAGCAGCTTAGTATTCCAGTACTATGGCTACACCTTC. Translating it yields CASSLVFQYYGYTF.

The J gene is TRBJ1-6, the V gene TRBV27; D call uncertain. CDR1 and CDR2 (germline): MNHEY, SMNVEV (reference sequence). Trimming left V 6 bases short and J 0 bases short, with 12 bases between. This CDR3 is 16 amino acids long. The CDR3, as DNA: TGTGCCAGCAGCCCCGTGGGTTCCTCCTATAATTCACCCCTCCACTTT. It codes for CASSPVGSSYNSPLHF.

V is TRBV6-6 and J is TRBJ1-4; 8 bases align to TRBD1. CDR3 size: 11 residues. Per germline, CDR1 MNHNY and CDR2 SVGAGI (reference sequence). Germline trimming cut 4 bases from V and 13 bases from J; bases unmatched to any gene: 2. The CDR3 DNA reads as TGTGCCAGCAGTTTAGGGACAGGACTGTTTTTT. Its translation: CASSLGTGLFF.

This chain connects TRBV18 to TRBJ2-1; 9 bases align to TRBD2. In germline, CDR1 is KGHSH, CDR2 LQKENI. Trimming at V came to 2 bases and at J to 3 bases, leaving 14 bases not matched to a gene. The CDR3 is made up of 19 amino acids. In DNA, the CDR3 is TGTGCCAGCTCACCATCTCCCTTTGCGCGGGAGGGTATCTACAATGAGCAGTTCTTC. Its translation: CASSPSPFAREGIYNEQFF.

CDR3 protein: CASSLGYNEQFF. CDR3 nucleotides: TGTGCCAGCAGCTTAGGCTACAATGAGCAGTTCTTC. This chain links TRBV11-2 with TRBJ2-1; no firm D call. The germline V gene encodes CDR1 SGHAT and CDR2 FQNNGV. The CDR3 extends over 12 amino acids. Trimming removed 1 base from V and 3 bases from J, with 1 base in between.

This rearrangement joins TRBV25-1 to TRBJ2-2, with 12 bases aligning to TRBD2. The V gene end was trimmed by 6 bases and the J gene end by 7 bases; junction bases not matched to a gene: 9. The CDR3 is 16 amino acids. Germline V CDR1 and CDR2: MGHDK, SYGVNS. For the CDR3, the DNA is TGTGCCAGCAGCCCGACTAGCGGGAGTCAGGGCGGGGAGCTGTTTTTT. Protein sequence: CASSPTSGSQGGELFF.

This clone was detected only once. J is TRBJ2-1 and V is TRBV7-9, with a tentative D call TRBD1 (5 bases). The germline gives CDR1 SEHNR, CDR2 FQNEAQ (reference sequence). V was cut by 2 bases and J by 8 bases, with 7 bases left in between. The CDR3 is 12 residues long. CDR3 region: CASSLYRYEQFF. For the CDR3, the DNA is TGTGCCAGCAGCTTATACAGGTATGAGCAGTTCTTC.

The rearrangement uses TRBV7-6 and TRBJ2-1; D not certain. Germline CDR1 reads SGHVS; CDR2 reads FNYEAQ. This CDR3 is built from 16 residues. The germline V and J ends were trimmed by 0 bases and 3 bases, with 12 bases remaining between them. CDR3: CASSLAQLTIYNEQFF. CDR3 sequence (DNA): TGTGCCAGCAGCTTAGCTCAACTTACCATCTACAATGAGCAGTTCTTC.

This clone was detected once. The rearrangement links TRBV6-5 to TRBJ2-1, with D possibly being TRBD2 (6 bases). Germline values: CDR1 MNHEY, CDR2 SVGAGI. Trimming shortened V by 2 bases and J by 7 bases, and 12 bases separated the two germline ends. This CDR3 comprises 14 residues. The CDR3 region has the DNA TGTGCCAGCAGTTACGGGGGAGGCCCAAATGAGCAGTTCTTC. Its translation is CASSYGGGPNEQFF.

This clone has only one observation. V usage is TRBV28 and J usage is TRBJ2-7, with 7 bases identical to TRBD2. Trimming removed 5 bases from V and 3 bases from J; junction bases left unmatched: 4. This CDR3 region has 13 residues. The germline V gene encodes CDR1 MDHEN and CDR2 SYDVKM. CDR3 in DNA: TGTGCCAGCAGTCCAGGACTAGGCTACGAGCAGTACTTC. It specifies CASSPGLGYEQYF.

V gene TRBV29-1 combines with J gene TRBJ1-1; D gene ambiguous. Per germline, CDR1 SQVTM and CDR2 ANQGSEA. The V and J ends lost 6 bases and 5 bases respectively, with 16 bases between them. The CDR3 is 13 residues long. The CDR3 sequence is CSVCIPLETEAFF. DNA of the CDR3: TGCAGCGTCTGCATACCACTAGAAACTGAAGCTTTCTTT.

The rearrangement joins TRBV7-9 to TRBJ2-7; D call uncertain. V dropped 5 bases and J dropped 3 bases, with 5 bases sitting between them. The CDR3 extends over 11 amino acids. CDR1 is SEHNR, CDR2 FQNEAQ, per germline (reference sequence). As DNA, the CDR3 is TGTGCCAGCAGCCGGAGCTACGAGCAGTACTTC. Translating it yields CASSRSYEQYF.

The chain carries TRBV27 and TRBJ2-1; no clear D. The CDR3 sequence is 14 residues long. Trimming pared 5 bases from V and 2 bases from J, leaving 10 bases between. CDR1 is MNHEY and CDR2 is SMNVEV in the germline V gene (reference sequence). CDR3 sequence reads: CASSVSVTYNEQFF. As DNA, the CDR3 is TGTGCCAGCAGTGTCAGCGTGACCTACAATGAGCAGTTCTTC.